This entry concerns a single T cell receptor (beta chain). Profiled with immunoSEQ multiplex PCR; TCRdb holds only in-frame clones, not every one. The table has around 150,000 clones, 80% to 90% seen once. This sample is drawn from a study of blood T cell repertoires in COVID-19. Participants, about 18 to 89 years old, spanned 25 or so US areas. Trimming shortened V by 9 bases and J by 3 bases, and 15 bases separated the two germline ends. The CDR3 is 14 residues long. Germline lookup yields CDR1 SGHAT and CDR2 FQDESV (reference sequence). The genes are TRBV11-1 and TRBJ2-1; tentatively, D is TRBD2 (6 bases). The sequence was collected from a woman aged 45 to 65 with acute COVID-19. The sample was PBMCs or T cells enriched from blood (not recorded which). CDR3 amino acids: CASQRTTIYNEQFF. The CDR3 DNA follows: TGTGCCAGTCAGCGGACTACCATCTACAATGAGCAGTTCTTC.